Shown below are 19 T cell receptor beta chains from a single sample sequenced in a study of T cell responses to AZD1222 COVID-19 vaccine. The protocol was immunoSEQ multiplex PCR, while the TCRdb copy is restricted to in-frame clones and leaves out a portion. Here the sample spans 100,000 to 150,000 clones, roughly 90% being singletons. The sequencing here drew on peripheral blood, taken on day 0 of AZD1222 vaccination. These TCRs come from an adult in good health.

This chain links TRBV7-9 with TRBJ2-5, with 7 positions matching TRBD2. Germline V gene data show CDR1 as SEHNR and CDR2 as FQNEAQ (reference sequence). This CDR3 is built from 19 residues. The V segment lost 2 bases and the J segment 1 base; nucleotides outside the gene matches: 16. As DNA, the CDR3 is TGTGCCAGCAGCTTATCGGCGGGTCTAGCGGAACTAATCCAAGAGACCCAGTACTTC. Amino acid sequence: CASSLSAGLAELIQETQYF.

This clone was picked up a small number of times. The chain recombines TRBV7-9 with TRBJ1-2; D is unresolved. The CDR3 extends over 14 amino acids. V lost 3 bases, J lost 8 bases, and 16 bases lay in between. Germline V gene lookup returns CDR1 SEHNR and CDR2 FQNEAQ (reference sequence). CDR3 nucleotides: TGTGCCAGCAGCTTTACGATGAATTCTGGCGGCTACACCTTC. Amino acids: CASSFTMNSGGYTF.

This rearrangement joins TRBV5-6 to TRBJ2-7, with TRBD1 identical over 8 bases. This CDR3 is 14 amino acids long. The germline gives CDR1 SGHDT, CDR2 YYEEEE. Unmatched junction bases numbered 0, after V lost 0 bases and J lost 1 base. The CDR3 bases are TGTGCCAGCAGCTTGGGACAGGGGTCCTACGAGCAGTACTTC. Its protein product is CASSLGQGSYEQYF.

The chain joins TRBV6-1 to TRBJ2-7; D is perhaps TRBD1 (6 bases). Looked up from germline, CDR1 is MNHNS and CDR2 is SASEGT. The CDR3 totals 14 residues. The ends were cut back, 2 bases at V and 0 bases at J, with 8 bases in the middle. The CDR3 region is CASSETGNSYEQYF. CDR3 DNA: TGTGCCAGCAGTGAAACAGGGAACTCCTACGAGCAGTACTTC.

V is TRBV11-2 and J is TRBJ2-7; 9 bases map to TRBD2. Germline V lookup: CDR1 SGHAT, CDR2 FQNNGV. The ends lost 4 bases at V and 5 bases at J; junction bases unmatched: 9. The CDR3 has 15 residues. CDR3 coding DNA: TGTGCCAGCAGCTGGGGGGCGGGAGGGCCAAACGAGCAGTACTTC. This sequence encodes CASSWGAGGPNEQYF. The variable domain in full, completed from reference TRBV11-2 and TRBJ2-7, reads EAGVAQSPRYKIIEKRQSVAFWCNPISGHATLYWYQQILGQGPKLLIQFQNNGVVDDSQLPKDRFSAERLKGVDSTLKIQPAKLEDSAVYLCASSWGAGGPNEQYFGPGTRLTVT.

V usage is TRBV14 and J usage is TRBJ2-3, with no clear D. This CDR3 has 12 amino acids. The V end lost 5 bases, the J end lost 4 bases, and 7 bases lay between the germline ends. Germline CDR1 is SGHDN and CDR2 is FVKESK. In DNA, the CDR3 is TGTGCCAGCAGCGCCTCCCCAGATACGCAGTATTTT. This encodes CASSASPDTQYF. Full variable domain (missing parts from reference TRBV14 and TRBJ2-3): EAGVTQFPSHSVIEKGQTVTLRCDPISGHDNLYWYRRVMGKEIKFLLHFVKESKQDESGMPNNRFLAERTGGTYSTLKVQPAELEDSGVYFCASSASPDTQYFGPGTRLTVL.

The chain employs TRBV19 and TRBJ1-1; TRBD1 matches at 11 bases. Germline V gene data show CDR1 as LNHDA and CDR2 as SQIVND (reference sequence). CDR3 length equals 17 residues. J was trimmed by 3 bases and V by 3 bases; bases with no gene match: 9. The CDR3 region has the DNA TGTGCCAGTAGTATTTCCCCCGGGACAGGGGGGGACACTGAAGCTTTCTTT. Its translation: CASSISPGTGGDTEAFF.

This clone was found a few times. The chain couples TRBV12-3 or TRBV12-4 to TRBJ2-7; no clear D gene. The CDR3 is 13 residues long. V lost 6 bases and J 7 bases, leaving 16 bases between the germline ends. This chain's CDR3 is CASSSHNGVEQYF. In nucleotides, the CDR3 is TGTGCCAGCAGCTCCCACAACGGTGTTGAGCAGTACTTC.

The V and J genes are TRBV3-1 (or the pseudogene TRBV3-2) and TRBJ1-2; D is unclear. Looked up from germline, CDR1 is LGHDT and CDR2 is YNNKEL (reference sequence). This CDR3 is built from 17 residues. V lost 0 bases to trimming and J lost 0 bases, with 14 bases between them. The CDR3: CASSQDPPVITNYGYTF. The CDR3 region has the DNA TGTGCCAGCAGCCAAGATCCCCCCGTCATCACTAACTATGGCTACACCTTC.

The DNA of the CDR3 is TGTGCCAGCAGCACCCGGGGAATGACAGGGCCGTCCTCTGAAGCTTTCTTT. As protein: CASSTRGMTGPSSEAFF. The chain couples TRBV9 to TRBJ1-1; 7 bases match TRBD1. The germline gives CDR1 SGDLS, CDR2 YYNGEE. The CDR3 covers 17 residues. V lost 4 bases to trimming and J lost 6 bases; unmatched junction nucleotides: 18.

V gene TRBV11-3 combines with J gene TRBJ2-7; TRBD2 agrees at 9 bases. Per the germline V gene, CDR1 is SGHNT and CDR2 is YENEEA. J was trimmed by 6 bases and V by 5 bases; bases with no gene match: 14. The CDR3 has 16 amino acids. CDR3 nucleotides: TGTGCCAGCAGCCCTACCGACGGTAGCGGGAGCCCCGAGCAGTACTTC. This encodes CASSPTDGSGSPEQYF. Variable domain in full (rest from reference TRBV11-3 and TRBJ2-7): EAGVVQSPRYKIIEKKQPVAFWCNPISGHNTLYWYLQNLGQGPELLIRYENEEAVDDSQLPKDRFSAERLKGVDSTLKIQPAELGDSAVYLCASSPTDGSGSPEQYFGPGTRLTVT.

The CDR3: CASSGRTGGQNTGELFF. The CDR3 region has the DNA TGTGCCAGCAGCGGGCGGACAGGAGGTCAGAACACCGGGGAGCTGTTTTTT. The gene calls are TRBV5-4 and TRBJ2-2; 7 bases align to TRBD1. Germline CDR1 reads SGHNT; CDR2 reads YYREEE (reference sequence). The CDR3 consists of 17 residues. Trimming removed 4 bases from V and 1 base from J; junction bases left unmatched: 10.

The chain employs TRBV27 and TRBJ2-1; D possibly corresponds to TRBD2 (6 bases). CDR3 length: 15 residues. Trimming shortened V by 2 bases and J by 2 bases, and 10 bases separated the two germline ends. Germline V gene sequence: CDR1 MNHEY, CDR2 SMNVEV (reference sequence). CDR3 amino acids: CASSLGGLPYNEQFF. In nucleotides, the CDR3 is TGTGCCAGCAGTTTAGGAGGGCTTCCCTACAATGAGCAGTTCTTC.

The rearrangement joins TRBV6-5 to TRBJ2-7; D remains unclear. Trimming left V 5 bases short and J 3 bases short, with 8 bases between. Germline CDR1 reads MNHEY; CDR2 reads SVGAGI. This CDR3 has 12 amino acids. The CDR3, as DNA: TGTGCCAGCAGTCTTTACAGCTACGAGCAGTACTTC. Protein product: CASSLYSYEQYF.

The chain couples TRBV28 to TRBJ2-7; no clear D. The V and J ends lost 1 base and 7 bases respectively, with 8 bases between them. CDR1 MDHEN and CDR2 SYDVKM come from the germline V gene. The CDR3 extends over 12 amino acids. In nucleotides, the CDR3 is TGTGCCAGCAGTTTATCTGGCGTTGAGCAGTACTTC. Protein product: CASSLSGVEQYF.

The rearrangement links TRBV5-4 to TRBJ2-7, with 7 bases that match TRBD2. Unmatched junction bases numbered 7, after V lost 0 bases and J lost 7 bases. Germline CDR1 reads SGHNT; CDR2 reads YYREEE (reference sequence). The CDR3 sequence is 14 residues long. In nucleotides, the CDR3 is TGTGCCAGCAGCTTGGTTGCGGGAGTGGAGGAGCAGTACTTC. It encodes CASSLVAGVEEQYF.

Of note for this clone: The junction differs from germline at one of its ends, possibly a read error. The CDR3 loop is CAGSVDTGDEQYF. In DNA, the CDR3 is TGTGCCGGCAGCGTAGACACAGGGGACGAGCAGTACTTC. This chain joins TRBV9 and TRBJ2-7, with TRBD1 matching 7 bases. The CDR3 is 13 amino acids. Germline V gives CDR1 SGDLS, CDR2 YYNGEE.

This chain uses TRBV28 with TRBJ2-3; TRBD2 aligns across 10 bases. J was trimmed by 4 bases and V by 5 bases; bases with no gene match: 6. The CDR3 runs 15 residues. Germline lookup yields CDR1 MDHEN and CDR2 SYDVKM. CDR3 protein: CASSEGLASPDTQYF. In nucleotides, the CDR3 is TGTGCCAGCAGTGAGGGACTAGCGTCCCCAGATACGCAGTATTTT.

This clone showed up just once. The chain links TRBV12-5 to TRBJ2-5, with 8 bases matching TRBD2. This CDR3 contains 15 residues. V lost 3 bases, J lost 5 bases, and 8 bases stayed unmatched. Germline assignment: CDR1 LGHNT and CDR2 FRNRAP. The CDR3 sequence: CASGFPGLVEETQYF. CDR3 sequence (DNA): TGTGCTAGTGGTTTTCCGGGACTAGTGGAGGAGACCCAGTACTTC.